This T cell receptor beta chain is drawn from a study of cytomegalovirus exposure and HLA in healthy donors (dated by TCRdb to 2016 to 2017). With regard to the full study: In an earlier analysis of about 560 of the donors, roughly 300 Gb of sequence data and 117 million unique TCR beta sequences from about 179 million T cells were reported. Donor age, sex, ethnicity and CMV serostatus were collected together with the repertoire data. Along with the roughly 700-subject first cohort, a separate validation cohort of 120 different subjects was used. An earlier analysis of 587 of the donors used high-throughput TCR beta sequencing to judge whether each TCR beta V gene segment behaved as functional or pseudogenic. The study aimed to test whether signatures of past pathogen exposure could be identified by cataloging public T cell receptors. About five DR-DQ haplotypes were handled as single units for association and clustering, since linkage in the cohort was strong. Both class I and class II loci were covered by HLA typing, at four-digit resolution. In a later genetic analysis, genome-wide SNP genotypes for about 60% of the 666 donors were used, and that subset was treated as a discovery cohort. Typing coverage differed by locus: A, B, C, DRB1 and DQB1 were typed in roughly 620-640 donors, DQA1 in around 500, DPA1 in 600 to 610, and DPB1 in around 490. The study used immunosequencing to profile the T cell repertoires of under 700 subjects and linked those repertoires to cytomegalovirus serostatus. An early release covering approximately 600 HLA-typed donors comprised approximately 290 gigabases of sequencing data and around 80 million unique TCR sequences. Among the roughly 410 genotyped donors, around 81% belonged to the genetic ancestry cluster associated with self-reported Caucasian donors. Among several hundred genotyped donors of the cohort, an average of approximately 220,000 unique TCR beta nucleotide sequences was sequenced per donor, of which roughly 18% were non-productive. The study combined high-throughput TCR immunosequencing, statistical association of individual TCRs with disease status, and machine learning to predict cytomegalovirus infection status. All discovery cohort repertoires had been generated on a single sequencing platform. To study patterns of TCR occurrence, a later analysis re-analyzed previously published TCR beta repertoires from 666 donors and added high-resolution HLA genotyping. The later analysis used no new phenotypic data to find candidate immune exposures, relying instead on TCR beta sequences and their occurrence across donors.

The cohort comprised 710 or so healthy bone marrow donors. Cohort members were all nominally healthy when sampled, although unrecorded immune exposures were likely present. The donor tested CMV seronegative and was one of the 352 seronegative cohort members. A peripheral blood sample was provided by each donor, and peripheral blood mononuclear cells were used for TCR beta sequencing. Genomic DNA extraction from the blood cell samples was performed with the Qiagen DNeasy Blood Extraction Kit. What the authors observed across the whole study: Because counts were too low, around 17 rarely observed V segments, including chromosome 9 orphons, were left out of the earlier analysis of roughly 600 of the donors. The classifier was reported to diagnose cytomegalovirus status with high specificity and sensitivity in both the original cohort and the validation cohort. According to a later genetic analysis, donors in an Asian-associated ancestry cluster had fewer N-insertions in productive TCRs than the roughly 670-donor mean. In a later analysis, around 17,000 TCR beta sequences were associated with specific HLA alleles at a false discovery rate of 0.05. Most TCR sequences were observed very rarely across donors, whereas some public TCRs were present in many individuals. In an earlier analysis of several hundred of the donors, most TCR beta V segments were observed in productive rearrangements about 87% or about 30% of the time, broadly matching IMGT annotations. In a later analysis, HLA-associated TCR beta chains showed more clonal expansion and lower generation probabilities than non-associated chains that were equally common. According to a later analysis, most CMV-associated TCR beta chains appeared to be HLA-restricted, and the HLA associations seemed to be driven largely by CMV exposure. Presence/absence analyses assumed roughly uniform sequencing depth across donors, an assumption that may not hold. The sequencing pipeline was judged likely to have produced a cluster of highly shared sequence variants as a technical artifact. Only TCR beta chains were sequenced in this cohort, and the absence of alpha or paired-chain data limited detectable features. A further reported finding was that TCR beta sequences accurately predicted the HLA-A and HLA-B alleles for most subjects in the first cohort. A few of the identified cytomegalovirus-associated TCR beta chains were confirmed in vitro to be specific for cytomegalovirus antigens. The authors suggested that the approach could potentially be extended to other disease states and immunological phenotypes. The study listed 150 to 200 TCR beta chains as associated with cytomegalovirus. The only immune exposure information available for the cohort was CMV serostatus. Because HLA typing was unavailable for some donors at each locus, only the typed subset was used in association tests. In a later analysis, TCR association rates were found to vary across HLA loci, with the most associated TCRs seen for DRB1 alleles and the fewest for HLA-C alleles. An association between a missense DCLRE1C variant and V-gene and J-gene trimming of TCR beta chains was found in a later genetic analysis and replicated in an independent cohort. When HLA alleles, especially DR and DQ, strongly co-occurred, attributing TCR associations to individual alleles was difficult. Linkage disequilibrium might explain the correlated functional status among segregating V segments, but an unknown experimental factor could not be ruled out. A later analysis reported that several top co-occurrence clusters appeared linked to parvovirus B19, influenza, CMV and Epstein-Barr virus.

Of note for this clone: Its specific antigen is unknown.

Library preparation used the immunoSEQ multiplex PCR assay. For the multiplex PCR, a mixture combining 60 forward primers for TCR Vbeta segments and 13 reverse primers for TCR Jbeta segments was used. Amplification of the CDR3 region of rearranged TCR beta genes was performed with a multiplex PCR assay on genomic DNA. On the Illumina HiSeq System, the amplified TCR beta libraries were sequenced as 87-base-pair reads. Under the source paper's analysis protocol: A later analysis counted about 80 million unique TCR beta chains across the 690 or so repertoires, and some 12 million of these chains were shared by at least two donors. A nearest-neighbor algorithm error-corrected the raw reads and collapsed the reads into unique sequences, merging closely related sequences to remove PCR and sequencing errors. To assign V, D and J gene segments, CDR3 sequences were aligned to IMGT reference sequences. Each retained sequence needed at least a six-nucleotide match to both a V gene segment and a J gene segment. Rearrangements were classified as productive when the CDR3 lacked stop codons and remained in frame with V and J, and all other rearrangements were classified as non-productive. Following IMGT convention, CDR3 was defined as the stretch from the second conserved V-encoded cysteine to the conserved J-encoded phenylalanine. In an earlier analysis of 500 to 650 of the donors, sequences lacking an unambiguous match to a single V gene segment were excluded. In an earlier analysis of 500 to 750 of the donors, V segments were called functional above 56.7% productive rearrangements and were called segregating when the between-donor standard deviation exceeded 5%. A statistical classification framework was built for diagnosing cytomegalovirus status from the catalog of TCR beta chain sequences. V and J gene assignment, in a later analysis, came from comparing TCR nucleotide sequences with IMGT/GENE-DB human TR gene sequences. In a later analysis, CDR3 sequences and most-parsimonious VDJ recombination scenarios were assigned using the TCRdist pipeline. In a later analysis, each TCR beta chain was defined by its CDR3 amino acid sequence together with its V-gene family, and reads without a unique V-gene family were excluded. A later analysis removed 500 to 650 highly shared, low-generation-probability nucleotide sequences to deal with suspected cross-contamination and a sequencing artifact. For each public chain, a later analysis derived a clonal expansion index from normalized ranks of inferred template counts within each repertoire. Generation probabilities in a later analysis came from a VDJ recombination model fitted to out-of-frame rearrangements, and those results were checked against IGoR. In a later analysis, TCR-TCR, TCR-HLA and TCR-CMV co-occurrence was scored with hypergeometric tests, and a repertoire-size bias correction was applied to TCR pairs. False discovery rates were estimated in a later analysis by permuting HLA or CMV assignments 20 times. In a later analysis, co-occurring TCRs were grouped using DBSCAN, with TCRdist sequence similarity added in when clustering inside HLA-allele-positive subsets. For co-occurrence clustering, repertoires with fewer than 30,000 or more than 120,000 public chains were excluded, along with roughly five repertoires with anomalous nucleotide sharing. Held by TCRdb, this immuneACCESS table contains in-frame sequences only and omits some clones. Under half of the omission traces to an unresolved V gene where checked; the cause of the rest is unknown. That table supplies the V and J calls and clone size; D and trimming were determined from the DNA. This sample's clone table shows some 76,000 clones. The ten most abundant clones make up 0.83% of the sample.

Input material: PBMCs. This clonotype originated in a boy aged 5-17 years in good health and CMV-seronegative.

The DNA sequence reads TGTGCCAGCAGCCCCCGACTTGCCTACGAGCAGTACTTC. It translates as CASSPRLAYEQYF. The chain employs TRBV7-9 and TRBJ2-7, with the identity of the D gene unclear. Measured from the cysteine to the phenylalanine, the CDR3 is 13 residues long. Only the CDR3 portion is preserved as DNA: 39 bases, with reading frame beginning at the first base. The germline ends are 10 bases apart after V is trimmed by 5 bases and J by 2 bases. The germline V gene encodes CDR1 SEHNR and CDR2 FQNEAQ (reference sequence).